Each of the 25 T cell receptor beta chains below was sequenced from the same sample in a study of a mutant IDH1 vaccine in newly diagnosed glioma. Time point indicated: baseline, week 1 (first vaccination visit). Specified treatment: pre-vaccination baseline after standard-of-care therapy. TCRdb keeps only in-frame clones here, not all; method: immunoSEQ multiplex PCR. This sample carries 95,000 to 100,000 clones, 85% to 90% of them seen once, and the ten largest clones take under 0.7%. The sample was PBMCs, taken from a glioma patient treated with radiotherapy, temozolomide or both. These receptors were taken from a woman aged 45-65 years with glioma.

A single count supports this clone. The rearrangement joins TRBV12-5 to TRBJ2-7, with D perhaps TRBD2 (5 bases). The CDR3 length is 14 residues. V lost 5 bases, J lost 6 bases, and 17 bases lay in between. The germline V gene encodes CDR1 LGHNT and CDR2 FRNRAP. CDR3 bases: TGTGCTAGTGGTCCCAGCGGACCCGATTCCGAGCAGTACTTC. It specifies CASGPSGPDSEQYF.

V gene TRBV10-1 combines with J gene TRBJ2-1; no firm D call. CDR1 and CDR2 from the germline V gene are WNHNN and SYGVQD (reference sequence). CDR3 length: 14 residues. With 3 bases removed from V and 2 bases from J, the gap between germline ends came to 8 bases. As DNA, the CDR3 is TGCGCCAGCAGTGAAGGGTTACCCTACAATGAGCAGTTCTTC. This encodes CASSEGLPYNEQFF.

This chain uses TRBV9 with TRBJ2-1; D might be TRBD1 (6 bases). The V end was cut by 3 bases, the J end by 0 bases, with 16 bases between. CDR1 and CDR2 from the germline V gene are SGDLS and YYNGEE. CDR3 length: 17 residues. CDR3 coding DNA: TGTGCCAGCAGCGGATTCCGGGACACTAGCTCCTACAATGAGCAGTTCTTC. Protein: CASSGFRDTSSYNEQFF. Using reference TRBV9 and TRBJ2-1 for the parts outside the CDR3, the full variable domain is DSGVTQTPKHLITATGQRVTLRCSPRSGDLSVYWYQQSLDQGLQFLIQYYNGEERAKGNILERFSAQQFPDLHSELNLSSLELGDSALYFCASSGFRDTSSYNEQFFGPGTRLTVL.

The chain is built from TRBV19 and TRBJ1-3; a weak D match, TRBD1 (5 bases). V was shortened by 3 bases and J by 2 bases, with 8 bases between the two germline ends. The CDR3 contains 14 residues. Per germline, CDR1 LNHDA and CDR2 SQIVND (reference sequence). As DNA, the CDR3 is TGTGCCAGTAGTATCAGGGACCCTGGAAACACCATATATTTT. This sequence encodes CASSIRDPGNTIYF.

The chain employs TRBV7-8 and TRBJ2-3, with 13 bases aligning to TRBD2. V lost 5 bases to trimming and J lost 0 bases; unmatched junction nucleotides: 5. Germline-derived CDR1 and CDR2 are SGHVS and FQNEAQ. The CDR3 covers 17 residues. CDR3 nucleotide sequence: TGTGCCAGCAGCATCGGGACTAGCGGGACTAGCACAGATACGCAGTATTTT. Encoded protein: CASSIGTSGTSTDTQYF.

The CDR3 DNA reads as TGTGCCAGCAGTAAAAGCGGGTACGCTCGTGAGCAGTACTTC. Encoded protein: CASSKSGYAREQYF. The chain couples TRBV6-5 to TRBJ2-7; tentative D call: TRBD2 (6 bases). The germline CDR1 and CDR2 sequences are MNHEY and SVGAGI. The CDR3 is 14 residues long. The ends were cut back, 5 bases at V and 7 bases at J, with 18 bases in the middle.

This clone showed up just a few times. The V and J genes are TRBV2 and TRBJ2-1; no reliable D call. Germline values: CDR1 SNHLY, CDR2 FYNNEI. There are 16 residues in the CDR3. The V end was cut by 2 bases, the J end by 7 bases, with 18 bases between. In nucleotides, the CDR3 is TGTGCCAGCAGTGAATTGGCGTCGGTTGGGTCTAATGAGCAGTTCTTC. Translation: CASSELASVGSNEQFF.

The CDR3 DNA is TGTGCCAGCAGCGAAAATCAGCCCCAGCATTTT. Amino acids: CASSENQPQHF. V is TRBV28 and J is TRBJ1-5; D unclear. There are 11 residues in the CDR3. Germline CDR1 MDHEN, CDR2 SYDVKM. The V and J ends lost 6 bases and 4 bases respectively, with 4 bases between them.

The chain employs TRBV5-6 and TRBJ2-7, with D unresolved. Trimming shortened V by 0 bases and J by 5 bases, and 12 bases separated the two germline ends. CDR3 length: 14 amino acids. Germline CDR1 and CDR2: SGHDT and YYEEEE. The chain's CDR3 is CASSLVRLSNEQYF. CDR3 sequence (DNA): TGTGCCAGCAGCTTGGTGAGGCTCAGTAACGAGCAGTACTTC.

The CDR3 here is CASSLGGRRYNEQFF. In nucleotides, the CDR3 is TGTGCCAGCAGCTTAGGCGGGAGACGCTACAATGAGCAGTTCTTC. The chain has TRBV11-1 and TRBJ2-1, with 7 nucleotides matching TRBD2. The CDR3 consists of 15 residues. J gave up 3 bases and V 1 base, and 3 bases lay outside the gene matches. Germline V gene sequence: CDR1 SGHAT, CDR2 FQDESV (reference sequence).

V is TRBV21-1 and J is TRBJ2-5; TRBD1, the table's D call, was not compared with the DNA. TRBV21-1 is described as a pseudogene. The CDR3 totals 16 residues. The CDR3 loop reads CASSKKGVAGEETQYF. CDR3 sequence (DNA): TGTGCCAGCAGCAAGAAGGGGGTTGCAGGGGAAGAGACCCAGTACTTC.

The chain combines TRBV6-5 with TRBJ1-5, with D hard to call. The V gene's germline CDR1 is MNHEY and CDR2 SVGAGI. V was trimmed by 2 bases and J by 2 bases, leaving 1 base between them. The CDR3 extends over 12 amino acids. CDR3 in DNA: TGTGCCAGCAGTTACCGCAATCAGCCCCAGCATTTT. Translated, it gives CASSYRNQPQHF.

This clone showed up just once. V usage is TRBV27 and J usage is TRBJ2-7; 7 bases agree with TRBD1. J gave up 10 bases and V 6 bases, and 21 bases lay outside the gene matches. The CDR3 covers 16 residues. The germline V gene encodes CDR1 MNHEY and CDR2 SMNVEV (reference sequence). CDR3: CASSRGLYGDSSHQYF. In DNA, the CDR3 is TGTGCCAGCAGCCGTGGACTTTATGGGGACAGCAGTCACCAGTACTTC.

The chain combines TRBV6-5 with TRBJ2-7; D is unclear. CDR1 MNHEY and CDR2 SVGAGI come from the germline V gene. V was clipped by 2 bases and J by 5 bases, with 7 bases between them. The CDR3 is 12 residues long. This CDR3 is CASSYGSDEQYF. DNA for the CDR3: TGTGCCAGCAGTTACGGGTCGGACGAGCAGTACTTC.

The gene calls are TRBV25-1 and TRBJ1-6; no clear D. From germline, CDR1 is MGHDK and CDR2 SYGVNS. Trimming pared 5 bases from V and 0 bases from J, leaving 5 bases between. This CDR3 contains 14 residues. The CDR3 DNA reads as TGTGCCAGCAGTCCCAGCTCCTATAATTCACCCCTCCACTTT. Translated: CASSPSSYNSPLHF.

The chain is built from TRBV7-9 and TRBJ1-4; D is possibly TRBD1 (5 bases). V was trimmed by 6 bases and J by 4 bases, leaving 12 bases between them. There are 14 residues in the CDR3. Germline CDR1 reads SEHNR; CDR2 reads FQNEAQ (reference sequence). The CDR3 DNA reads as TGTGCCAGCAGACTCGGGGGTTTTAATGAAAAACTGTTTTTT. Protein product: CASRLGGFNEKLFF.

This chain links TRBV11-3 with TRBJ2-1; D may be TRBD1 (5 bases). From germline, CDR1 is SGHNT and CDR2 YENEEA. Trimming removed 5 bases at V and 5 bases at J, with 7 bases between. The length of the CDR3 is 12 residues. CDR3 nucleotides: TGTGCCAGCAGCCTGGGGCACAATGAGCAGTTCTTC. This sequence encodes CASSLGHNEQFF.

The V gene is TRBV9, the J gene TRBJ2-5; possible D gene TRBD2, 6 bases. Germline-derived CDR1 and CDR2 are SGDLS and YYNGEE. This CDR3 has 16 amino acids. V lost 10 bases to trimming and J lost 7 bases, with 29 bases between them. CDR3 region: CAATTGSGDVEATQYF. The DNA for the CDR3 is TGTGCCGCGACAACGGGATCGGGGGATGTCGAGGCGACCCAGTACTTC.

The chain uses TRBV25-1 and TRBJ1-5; no definite D call. The CDR3 covers 11 residues. The germline CDR1 and CDR2 sequences are MGHDK and SYGVNS. V shed 10 bases and J shed 5 bases, with 9 bases lying between them. The CDR3 region has the DNA TGTGCCACCGACACGTATCAGCCCCAGCATTTT. Amino acid sequence: CATDTYQPQHF. The variable domain in full, completed from reference TRBV25-1 and TRBJ1-5, reads EADIYQTPRYLVIGTGKKITLECSQTMGHDKMYWYQQDPGMELHLIHYSYGVNSTEKGDLSSESTVSRIRTEHFPLTLESARPSHTSQYLCATDTYQPQHFGDGTRLSIL.

The chain is built from TRBV6-5 and TRBJ1-3; D might be TRBD1 (6 bases). Germline-derived CDR1 and CDR2 are MNHEY and SVGAGI. The CDR3 loop spans 15 amino acids. V was pared by 5 bases and J by 0 bases, with 11 bases between. In nucleotides, the CDR3 is TGTGCCAGCAGTCCGACAGGACTCTCTGGAAACACCATATATTTT. Its protein is CASSPTGLSGNTIYF.

The chain uses TRBV9 and TRBJ2-3; the D call may be TRBD1 or TRBD2 (5 bases each). The germline CDR1 and CDR2 sequences are SGDLS and YYNGEE. This CDR3 region has 15 residues. The ends were cut back, 4 bases at V and 6 bases at J, with 18 bases in the middle. DNA of the CDR3: TGTGCCAGCAGCCCTTGGGACGGTGGAACGGATACGCAGTATTTT. Protein: CASSPWDGGTDTQYF.

The V gene is TRBV25-1, the J gene TRBJ1-6; TRBD1 matches 9 bases. Germline CDR1 and CDR2: MGHDK and SYGVNS. The CDR3 has 12 amino acids. V was pared by 11 bases and J by 9 bases, with 5 bases of the junction left unmatched. The CDR3 region has the DNA TGTGCCTCACAGGGGGCTGGTTCACCCCTCCACTTT. This gives the protein CASQGAGSPLHF.

This chain links TRBV19 with TRBJ1-3; maybe TRBD1 (5 bases). The CDR3 is 15 amino acids. Germline CDR1 reads LNHDA; CDR2 reads SQIVND (reference sequence). Trimming left V 8 bases short and J 0 bases short, with 14 bases between. The CDR3 reads CASREGTASGNTIYF. CDR3 coding DNA: TGTGCCAGTCGAGAAGGGACCGCCTCTGGAAACACCATATATTTT. The complete variable domain, with remaining parts taken from reference TRBV19 and TRBJ1-3, reads DGGITQSPKYLFRKEGQNVTLSCEQNLNHDAMYWYRQDPGQGLRLIYYSQIVNDFQKGDIAEGYSVSREKKESFPLTVTSAQKNPTAFYLCASREGTASGNTIYFGEGSWLTVV.

This clone was seen a few times. This sequence joins TRBV6-1 and TRBJ1-6; unclear D gene. Trimming left V 5 bases short and J 6 bases short, with 14 bases between. From germline, CDR1 is MNHNS and CDR2 SASEGT. The length of the CDR3 is 15 residues. The CDR3 region is CASSNNLVGNSPLHF. The CDR3, as DNA: TGTGCCAGCAGTAATAATCTTGTGGGTAATTCACCCCTCCACTTT.

V is TRBV27 and J is TRBJ2-7; TRBD1 or TRBD2 may be the D gene (5 bases each). Germline V gives CDR1 MNHEY, CDR2 SMNVEV (reference sequence). V was trimmed by 0 bases and J by 7 bases, leaving 10 bases between them. The CDR3 has 13 residues. The CDR3 region is CASSLSGTREQYF. The CDR3 DNA is TGTGCCAGCAGTTTATCAGGGACGAGGGAGCAGTACTTC.